What follows describes a single T cell receptor (beta chain). Its matching antigen is unknown. TCRdb's copy holds only in-frame clones and misses some; the assay was immunoSEQ multiplex PCR. The sample contains around 140,000 clones, more than 85% of which appear only once. Per germline, CDR1 MNHEY and CDR2 SMNVEV (reference sequence). The V end was cut by 4 bases, the J end by 6 bases, with 3 bases between. The CDR3 covers 11 residues. The record originates from a study of T cell responses to AZD1222 COVID-19 vaccine. Study-level findings and limits: Samples come after the peak T cell response, not at day 14.

The origin of this receptor is an adult in good health. The chain joins TRBV27 to TRBJ2-2, with D unresolved. Specimen: peripheral blood, collected on day 0 of AZD1222 vaccination. CDR3 loop: CASSWAGELFF. CDR3 DNA: TGTGCCAGCAGTTGGGCCGGGGAGCTGTTTTTT.